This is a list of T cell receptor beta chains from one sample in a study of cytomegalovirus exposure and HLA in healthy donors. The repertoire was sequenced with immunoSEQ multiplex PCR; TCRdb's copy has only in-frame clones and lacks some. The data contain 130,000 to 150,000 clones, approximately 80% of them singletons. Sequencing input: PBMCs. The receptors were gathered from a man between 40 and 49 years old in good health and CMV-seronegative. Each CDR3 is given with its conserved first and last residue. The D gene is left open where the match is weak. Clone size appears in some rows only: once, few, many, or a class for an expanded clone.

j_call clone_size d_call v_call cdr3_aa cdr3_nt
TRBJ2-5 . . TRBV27 CASSLLDRKETQYF TGTGCCAGCAGCTTACTTGACAGGAAAGAGACCCAGTACTTC
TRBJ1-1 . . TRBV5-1 CASSLSQNTEAFF TGCGCCAGCAGCTTATCACAGAACACTGAAGCTTTCTTT
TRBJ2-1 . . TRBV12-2 CASRRGGGLARQITYNEQFF TGTGCAAGTCGCCGAGGAGGGGGACTAGCGCGTCAAATTACCTACAATGAGCAGTTCTTC
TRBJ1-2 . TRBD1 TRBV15 CATSREWAGGDGYTF TGTGCCACCAGCAGAGAATGGGCAGGGGGCGATGGCTACACCTTC
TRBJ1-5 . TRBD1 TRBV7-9 CASSLEDREGNQPQHF TGTGCCAGCAGCTTAGAGGACAGGGAGGGGAATCAGCCCCAGCATTTT
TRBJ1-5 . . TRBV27 CASSLLRVHQRQPQHF TGTGCCAGCAGTTTATTAAGAGTTCACCAGAGGCAGCCCCAGCATTTT
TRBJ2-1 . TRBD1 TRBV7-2 CASSLQGTRGYNEQFF TGTGCCAGCAGCCTACAGGGGACGAGAGGCTACAATGAGCAGTTCTTC
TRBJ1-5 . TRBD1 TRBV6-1 CASSEEYRGSQPQHF TGTGCCAGCAGTGAAGAGTACAGGGGGAGTCAGCCCCAGCATTTT
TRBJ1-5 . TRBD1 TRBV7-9 CASSLVGQGGNQPQHF TGTGCCAGCAGCTTAGTGGGGCAGGGGGGCAATCAGCCCCAGCATTTT
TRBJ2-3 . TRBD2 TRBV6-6 CTHGGGAVDTQYF TGCACCCATGGCGGGGGGGCCGTCGATACGCAGTATTTT
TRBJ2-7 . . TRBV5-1 CASSRRGAGYEQYF TGCGCCAGCAGCCGTCGGGGGGCCGGTTACGAGCAGTACTTC
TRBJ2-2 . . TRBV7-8 CASSWNRDKNTGELFF TGTGCCAGCAGCTGGAACCGGGACAAGAACACCGGGGAGCTGTTTTTT
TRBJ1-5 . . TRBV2 CASSEILGRGQPQHF TGTGCCAGCAGTGAAATCTTGGGGAGGGGACAGCCCCAGCATTTT
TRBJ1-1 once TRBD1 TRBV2 CASRRGTGGKDTEAFF TGTGCCAGCAGACGTGGGACAGGGGGCAAGGACACTGAAGCTTTCTTT
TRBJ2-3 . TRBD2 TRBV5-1 CASSLVGASGPTDTQYF TGCGCCAGCAGCTTGGTAGGGGCTAGCGGACCGACAGATACGCAGTATTTT
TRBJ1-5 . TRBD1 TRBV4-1 CASSPGTGDLSNQPQHF TGCGCCAGCAGCCCAGGGACAGGGGACCTTAGCAATCAGCCCCAGCATTTT
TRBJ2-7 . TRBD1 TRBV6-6 CASNPLGTGAYEQYF TGTGCCAGCAATCCCCTGGGGACAGGGGCCTACGAGCAGTACTTC
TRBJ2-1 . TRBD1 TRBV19 CASSKWSRDRDYEQFF TGTGCCAGTAGTAAGTGGTCCCGGGACAGGGACTATGAGCAGTTCTTC
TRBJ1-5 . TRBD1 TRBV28 CASKDREYQPQHF TGTGCCAGCAAGGACAGGGAGTATCAGCCCCAGCATTTT
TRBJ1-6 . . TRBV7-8 CASSQQVNRLNSPLHF TGTGCCAGCAGCCAACAGGTTAACCGCCTTAATTCACCCCTCCACTTT
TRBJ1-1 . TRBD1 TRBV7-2 CASSPYRGLEAFF TGTGCCAGCAGCCCATACAGGGGGCTAGAAGCTTTCTTT
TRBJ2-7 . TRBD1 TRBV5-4 CASTGPGQGTYEQYF TGTGCCAGCACCGGACCGGGACAGGGGACCTACGAGCAGTACTTC
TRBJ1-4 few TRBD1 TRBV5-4 CASSIDRDGVNEKLFF TGTGCCAGCAGCATAGACAGGGACGGGGTTAATGAAAAACTGTTTTTT
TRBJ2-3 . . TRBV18 CASSLGLSATDTQYF TGTGCCAGCTCACTGGGGCTGTCTGCGACAGATACGCAGTATTTT
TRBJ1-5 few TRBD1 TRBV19 CASTYRGLGLNQPQHF TGTGCCAGTACTTACAGGGGGCTTGGGCTCAATCAGCCCCAGCATTTT
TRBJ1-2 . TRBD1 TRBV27 CASSPPTGQGASNYGYTF TGTGCCAGCAGTCCCCCCACGGGACAGGGGGCTTCTAACTATGGCTACACCTTC
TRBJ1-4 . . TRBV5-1 CASSLGGMANEKLFF TGCGCCAGCAGCTTAGGGGGTATGGCTAATGAAAAACTGTTTTTT
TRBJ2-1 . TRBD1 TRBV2 CASSKGQNTYNEQFF TGTGCCAGCAGTAAGGGACAGAATACCTACAATGAGCAGTTCTTC
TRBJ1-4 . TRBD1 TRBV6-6 CASSGGTANEKLFF TGTGCCAGCAGTGGCGGGACAGCAAATGAAAAACTGTTTTTT
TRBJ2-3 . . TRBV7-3 CASSPKSSTDTQYF TGTGCCAGCAGCCCGAAGAGTTCCACAGATACGCAGTATTTT
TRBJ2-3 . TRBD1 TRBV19 CASSLGTGATDTQYF TGTGCCAGTAGTCTCGGGACAGGCGCGACAGATACGCAGTATTTT
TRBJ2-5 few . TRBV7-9 CASSPRTGLGETQYF TGTGCCAGCAGCCCTAGAACAGGGTTAGGAGAGACCCAGTACTTC
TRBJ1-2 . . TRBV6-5 CASSYTQNYGYTF TGTGCCAGCAGTTACACACAGAACTATGGCTACACCTTC
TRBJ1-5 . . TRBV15 CATSRVLGAEKNQPQHF TGTGCCACCAGCAGAGTCTTAGGGGCGGAGAAAAATCAGCCCCAGCATTTT
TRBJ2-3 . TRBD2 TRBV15 CATGLAGGTDTQYF TGTGCCACCGGATTAGCGGGGGGCACAGATACGCAGTATTTT
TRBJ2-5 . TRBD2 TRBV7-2 CASRSGLAGGRCHF TGTGCCAGCAGGTCCGGACTAGCGGGGGGCCGGTGTCACTTC
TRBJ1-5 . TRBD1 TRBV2 CASSDRGWDRGQPQHF TGTGCCAGCAGTGACCGCGGCTGGGACAGGGGTCAGCCCCAGCATTTT
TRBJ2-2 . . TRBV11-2 CASSGQTGNTGELFF TGTGCCAGCAGCGGGCAGACAGGGAACACCGGGGAGCTGTTTTTT
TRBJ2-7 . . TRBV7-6 CASSFSLAPTYEQYF TGTGCCAGCAGCTTTAGCCTAGCGCCGACCTACGAGCAGTACTTC
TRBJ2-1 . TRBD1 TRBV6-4 CASSEYRGNGGNEQFF TGTGCCAGCAGCGAATACAGGGGAAACGGCGGCAATGAGCAGTTCTTC
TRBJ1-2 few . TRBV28 CASSLGGGGNYGYTF TGTGCCAGCAGTTTGGGGGGCGGGGGTAACTATGGCTACACCTTC
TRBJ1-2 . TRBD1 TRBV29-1 CSVQPRGVSYGYTF TGCAGCGTTCAACCCAGGGGGGTCAGCTATGGCTACACCTTC
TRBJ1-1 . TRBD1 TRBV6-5 CASSYSLGTGGTEAFF TGTGCCAGCAGTTACTCTCTTGGGACAGGGGGCACTGAAGCTTTCTTT
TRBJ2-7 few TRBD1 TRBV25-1 CASSDPGQGLYEQYF TGTGCCAGCAGTGATCCGGGACAGGGGCTCTACGAGCAGTACTTC
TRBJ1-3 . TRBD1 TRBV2 CASSGQGVDTIYF TGTGCCAGCAGCGGACAGGGTGTGGACACCATATATTTT
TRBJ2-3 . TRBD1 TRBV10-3 CAISESGQGTDTQYF TGTGCCATCAGTGAGTCGGGACAGGGCACAGATACGCAGTATTTT
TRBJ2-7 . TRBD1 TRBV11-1 CASSRTGGVDEQYF TGTGCCAGCTCACGGACAGGAGGAGTAGACGAGCAGTACTTC
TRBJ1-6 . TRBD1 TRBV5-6 CASSPVRWTGVDSPLHF TGTGCCAGCAGCCCCGTCCGTTGGACAGGGGTCGATTCACCCCTCCACTTT
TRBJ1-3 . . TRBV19 CASSPLTSGNTIYF TGTGCCAGTAGCCCCCTGACATCGGGAAACACCATATATTTT